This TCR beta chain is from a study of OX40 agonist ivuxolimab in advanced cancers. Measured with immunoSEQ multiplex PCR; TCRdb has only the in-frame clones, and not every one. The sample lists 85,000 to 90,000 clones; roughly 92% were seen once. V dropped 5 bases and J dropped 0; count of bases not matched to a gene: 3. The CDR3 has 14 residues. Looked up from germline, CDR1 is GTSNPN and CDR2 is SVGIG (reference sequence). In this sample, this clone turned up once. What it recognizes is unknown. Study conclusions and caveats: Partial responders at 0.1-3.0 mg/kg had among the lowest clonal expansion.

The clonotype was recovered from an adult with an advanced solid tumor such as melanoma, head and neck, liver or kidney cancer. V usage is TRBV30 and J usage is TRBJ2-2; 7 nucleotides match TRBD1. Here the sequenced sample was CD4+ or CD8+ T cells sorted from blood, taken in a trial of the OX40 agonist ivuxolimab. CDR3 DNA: TGTGCCTGGGTGGGGACAGCGAACACCGGGGAGCTGTTTTTT. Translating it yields CAWVGTANTGELFF.